The 11 T cell receptor beta chains presented below share a single source sample, sequenced in a study of cytomegalovirus exposure and HLA in healthy donors. PCR used 60 Vbeta primers and 13 Jbeta primers. Sequenced by immunoSEQ multiplex PCR; TCRdb stores in-frame clones only, minus some. The sample lists 85,000 to 130,000 clones, more than 70% occurring once. Sequenced material: PBMCs. These receptor sequences come from a man aged 35 to 55 in good health and CMV-seronegative.

This rearrangement joins TRBV15 to TRBJ2-7; D is ambiguous. The CDR3 contains 19 residues. CDR1 and CDR2 from the germline V gene are LNHNV and YYDKDF (reference sequence). Between the trimmed V and J ends, which lost 0 bases and 1 base, there was a span of 22 bases. CDR3 sequence (DNA): TGTGCCACCAGCAGAGATTCACCCCACGGTGCCCTTCGTTCCTACGAGCAGTACTTC. As protein: CATSRDSPHGALRSYEQYF.

The V gene is TRBV5-1, the J gene TRBJ2-3; D ambiguous. From germline, CDR1 is SGHRS and CDR2 YFSETQ. The CDR3 loop spans 15 amino acids. Trimming shortened V by 0 bases and J by 6 bases, and 14 bases separated the two germline ends. The CDR3 coding sequence is TGCGCCAGCAGCTTGGCGCGGCTGTCCAGCGATACGCAGTATTTT. Protein: CASSLARLSSDTQYF. The full variable domain, with the rest looked up from reference TRBV5-1 and TRBJ2-3, is KAGVTQTPRYLIKTRGQQVTLSCSPISGHRSVSWYQQTPGQGLQFLFEYFSETQRNKGNFPGRFSGRQFSNSRSEMNVSTLELGDSALYLCASSLARLSSDTQYFGPGTRLTVL.

The chain is built from TRBV19 and TRBJ2-3, with D possibly matching TRBD1 (5 bases). The CDR3 runs 16 residues. Trimming stripped 5 bases from V and 3 bases from J, with 18 bases between. CDR1 and CDR2 (germline): LNHDA, SQIVND (reference sequence). The CDR3 nucleotides are TGTGCCAGTAGTCGGAGCAAGGGGTCAGTTACAGATACGCAGTATTTT. It specifies CASSRSKGSVTDTQYF.

The chain joins TRBV25-1 to TRBJ1-3, with TRBD1 matching 8 bases. With V trimmed by 5 bases and J by 2 bases, 8 bases remained unmatched. The germline CDR1 and CDR2 sequences are MGHDK and SYGVNS. The CDR3 consists of 16 residues. The CDR3 bases are TGTGCCAGCAGTACGGTTGACAGGGGTGCTGGAAACACCATATATTTT. The encoded protein is CASSTVDRGAGNTIYF.

The V call is TRBV6-5, the J call TRBJ2-7; possibly TRBD1 for D (5 bases). Trimming shortened V by 6 bases and J by 3 bases, and 12 bases separated the two germline ends. The CDR3 spans 13 residues. Germline-derived CDR1 and CDR2 are MNHEY and SVGAGI. The chain's CDR3 is CASRRTTVYEQYF. CDR3 DNA: TGTGCCAGCAGGCGGACAACTGTCTACGAGCAGTACTTC.

This clone has only one observation. V gene TRBV5-1 combines with J gene TRBJ2-2; D unresolved. V shed 4 bases and J shed 6 bases, with 13 bases lying between them. Germline loops: CDR1 SGHRS, CDR2 YFSETQ. This CDR3 spans 14 amino acids. This CDR3 reads CASSPDSFPGELFF. CDR3 DNA sequence: TGCGCCAGCAGCCCAGACTCATTCCCCGGGGAGCTGTTTTTT.

The genes are TRBV7-6 and TRBJ2-1, with D unclear. Germline CDR1 and CDR2: SGHVS and FNYEAQ. Trimming removed 5 bases at V and 9 bases at J, with 14 bases between. The CDR3 covers 13 residues. CDR3 bases: TGTGCCAGCAGCCGTAACCGATACGGTGAGCAGTTCTTC. Translation gives CASSRNRYGEQFF. Together with reference TRBV7-6 and TRBJ2-1, the CDR3 gives the full variable domain: GAGVSQSPRYKVTKRGQDVALRCDPISGHVSLYWYRQALGQGPEFLTYFNYEAQQDKSGLPNDRFSAERPEGSISTLTIQRTEQRDSAMYRCASSRNRYGEQFFGPGTRLTVL.

V usage is TRBV7-9 and J usage is TRBJ1-1, with 9 positions matching TRBD1. J was trimmed by 5 bases and V by 4 bases; bases with no gene match: 11. The CDR3 covers 16 residues. The V gene's germline CDR1 is SEHNR and CDR2 FQNEAQ (reference sequence). In DNA, the CDR3 is TGTGCCAGCAGCTCAACCGGGACAGGGTATTTTACTGAAGCTTTCTTT. Protein sequence: CASSSTGTGYFTEAFF.

J is TRBJ2-2 and V is TRBV19; D is uncertain. Trimming took 3 bases from V and 2 from J, leaving 4 bases between them. CDR3 length: 13 amino acids. In germline, CDR1 is LNHDA, CDR2 SQIVND (reference sequence). The CDR3 nucleotides read TGTGCCAGTAGTATCCTTAACACCGGGGAGCTGTTTTTT. This sequence encodes CASSILNTGELFF.

The chain couples TRBV7-9 to TRBJ2-2, with TRBD1 matching 10 bases. CDR1 is SEHNR and CDR2 is FQNEAQ in the germline V gene (reference sequence). This CDR3 has 18 residues. Trimming cost V 6 bases and J 4 bases; bases outside gene matches: 14. This chain's CDR3 is CASSTTTGTGAFTGELFF. The CDR3 DNA reads TGTGCCAGCAGTACTACCACCGGGACAGGGGCATTCACCGGGGAGCTGTTTTTT.

This chain joins TRBV6-1 and TRBJ1-1; tentatively, D is TRBD1 (6 bases). The CDR3 is 15 amino acids. Trimming stripped 5 bases from V and 1 base from J, with 14 bases between. Germline loops: CDR1 MNHNS, CDR2 SASEGT. DNA for the CDR3: TGTGCCAGCAGTCCATGGGACAACCAGAACACTGAAGCTTTCTTT. It translates to CASSPWDNQNTEAFF.